The sequence of this T cell receptor beta chain was determined in a study of T cells in Graves' hyperthyroidism and ophthalmopathy. Template material for amplifying TCR beta CDR3 regions consisted of RNA transcripts. The HTBI set primed first-round TCR CDR3 RT-PCR. TCRdb ran MiXCR on the multiplex PCR reads and lists one entry per CDR3 protein. The sample gives about 740,000 distinct CDR3 sequences, 12% to 15% of which show up once; roughly a tenth is in the top ten. This clonotype has ten or more counts. The CDR3 runs to 14 residues. The V gene's germline CDR1 is LNHNV and CDR2 YYDKDF (reference sequence). Trimming left V 4 bases short and J 5 bases short, with 14 bases between.

The source of this sequence is a woman aged 18 to 35 with Graves' hyperthyroidism. The sequenced sample was blood. V usage is TRBV15 and J usage is TRBJ1-1; D gene unclear. The CDR3, as DNA: TGTGCCACCAGCACCCGTTGGGTGGGGACTGAAGCTTTCTTT. This gives the protein CATSTRWVGTEAFF.